This entry lists 32 T cell receptor beta chains sequenced from one sample in a study of blood T cell repertoires in COVID-19 (dated by TCRdb to 2020 to 2022). Preparation of the library involved the immunoSEQ multiplex PCR assay. In TCRdb, the immuneACCESS table is reduced to in-frame sequences with V and J assigned. These tables do not hold every clone; where another copy was compared, an unresolved V gene accounts for under half, and the others remain unexplained. In this sample the table shows around 200,000 clones, roughly 87% of which occur a single time. Roughly 2.4% of the sample is in the top ten clones. Sequencing input: PBMCs or T cells enriched from blood (not recorded which). The receptors here all came from a woman aged 40-49 years with acute COVID-19.

The genes are TRBV9 and TRBJ2-5; 8 nucleotides line up with TRBD2. With 3 bases clipped from V and 4 bases from J, the junction kept 8 bases outside the gene matches. Germline V gives CDR1 SGDLS, CDR2 YYNGEE. The CDR3 is 15 amino acids. The CDR3 loop reads CASSDGTSGLETQYF. The CDR3 bases are TGTGCCAGCAGCGACGGCACTAGCGGACTAGAGACCCAGTACTTC.

This chain joins TRBV19 and TRBJ1-5; D uncertain. CDR1 is LNHDA and CDR2 is SQIVND in the germline V gene (reference sequence). V lost 3 bases and J lost 0, with 9 bases in between. This CDR3 spans 15 amino acids. The CDR3 sequence is CASSMSSYSNQPQHF. The CDR3 bases are TGTGCCAGTAGTATGAGTTCCTATAGCAATCAGCCCCAGCATTTT. The full variable domain, its missing parts supplied by reference TRBV19 and TRBJ1-5, is DGGITQSPKYLFRKEGQNVTLSCEQNLNHDAMYWYRQDPGQGLRLIYYSQIVNDFQKGDIAEGYSVSREKKESFPLTVTSAQKNPTAFYLCASSMSSYSNQPQHFGDGTRLSIL.

The V gene is TRBV7-9, the J gene TRBJ1-4; D is ambiguous. CDR1 SEHNR and CDR2 FQNEAQ come from the germline V gene (reference sequence). The V end was cut by 3 bases, the J end by 0 bases, with 8 bases between. This CDR3 comprises 15 residues. The CDR3 reads CASSFLTATNEKLFF. The CDR3 DNA reads as TGTGCCAGCAGCTTCCTGACTGCAACTAATGAAAAACTGTTTTTT.

J is TRBJ2-1 and V is TRBV4-3; 15 nucleotides agree with TRBD2. The CDR3 runs to 20 residues. Germline-derived CDR1 and CDR2 are LGHNA and YSLEER. V shed 1 base, J shed 0 bases, and the junction held 7 bases outside the gene matches. DNA for the CDR3: TGCGCCAGCAGCCAAGTCGGACTAGCGGGAGGGGATAGCTCCTACAATGAGCAGTTCTTC. Residues: CASSQVGLAGGDSSYNEQFF.

This clone was observed a single time. This CDR3 reads CASSPYGGSVRSGELFF. For the CDR3, the DNA is TGTGCCAGCAGCCCCTACGGCGGGAGTGTGAGGTCCGGGGAGCTGTTTTTT. The chain is built from TRBV5-4 and TRBJ2-2; 7 bases line up with TRBD2. The CDR3 totals 17 residues. Germline values: CDR1 SGHNT, CDR2 YYREEE (reference sequence). After removal of 4 bases from V and 6 bases from J, the junction contained 15 bases not matched to a gene.

The CDR3 DNA reads TGTGCCAGTAGAGACCCCGGACAGGGAGGCGGGGAGACCCAGTACTTC. Protein: CASRDPGQGGGETQYF. This chain links TRBV19 with TRBJ2-5, with 8 bases lining up with TRBD1. Per the germline V gene, CDR1 is LNHDA and CDR2 is SQIVND (reference sequence). CDR3 length: 16 amino acids. Losses at the gene ends were 6 bases for V and 5 bases for J; bases not matched to a gene: 14.

The chain links TRBV3-1 (or the pseudogene TRBV3-2) to TRBJ2-7; 8 positions match TRBD1. J was trimmed by 1 base and V by 2 bases; bases with no gene match: 7. The CDR3 contains 16 residues. The germline V gene encodes CDR1 LGHDT and CDR2 YNNKEL (reference sequence). The CDR3 reads CASSQSPTGASYEQYF. DNA of the CDR3: TGTGCCAGCAGCCAAAGTCCGACAGGGGCGTCCTACGAGCAGTACTTC.

The CDR3 DNA reads as TGTGCCAGCAGTCTGACTAGCGGACTCTACAATGAGCAGTTCTTC. Translated: CASSLTSGLYNEQFF. This chain links TRBV27 with TRBJ2-1; 9 bases align to TRBD2. CDR3 length: 15 amino acids. Germline CDR1 is MNHEY and CDR2 is SMNVEV (reference sequence). With V trimmed by 5 bases and J by 3 bases, 5 bases remained unmatched.

The chain employs TRBV18 and TRBJ2-2, with D possibly being TRBD1 (6 bases). The germline V gene has CDR1 KGHSH and CDR2 LQKENI. The CDR3 has 14 amino acids. V shed 2 bases and J shed 4 bases, with 8 bases lying between them. The CDR3 spells CASSPGGGTGELFF. DNA for the CDR3: TGTGCCAGCTCACCAGGGGGCGGCACCGGGGAGCTGTTTTTT.

This chain connects TRBV6-6 to TRBJ2-7, with 8 bases matching TRBD1. The J segment lost 4 bases and the V segment lost 6 bases, leaving 8 bases of the junction unmatched. CDR3 length: 14 residues. Per the germline V gene, CDR1 is MNHNY and CDR2 is SVGAGI (reference sequence). The CDR3 here is CASRSGQGSYEQYF. The CDR3 DNA sequence: TGTGCCAGCAGATCCGGACAGGGCTCATACGAGCAGTACTTC.

The chain employs TRBV6-5 and TRBJ1-2; the match to TRBD1 covers 8 bases. Germline V gene sequence: CDR1 MNHEY, CDR2 SVGAGI. This CDR3 has 14 residues. The junction had 3 bases not matched to a gene; V was cut back by 4 bases and J by 2 bases. CDR3 in DNA: TGTGCCAGCAGTTCTAGGACAGGGAACTATGGCTACACCTTC. Protein product: CASSSRTGNYGYTF.

V and J are TRBV7-2 and TRBJ1-3, with 9 positions matching TRBD1. Germline V CDR1 and CDR2: SGHTA, FQGNSA. J was trimmed by 4 bases and V by 4 bases; bases with no gene match: 2. This CDR3 is built from 14 residues. In nucleotides, the CDR3 is TGTGCCAGCAGCTCGGGACAGGGAGGAAACACCATATATTTT. Its translation is CASSSGQGGNTIYF.

The chain recombines TRBV5-8 with TRBJ2-2; D call uncertain. Trimming took 0 bases from V and 0 from J, leaving 12 bases between them. Germline loops: CDR1 SGHTS, CDR2 YDEGEE. The CDR3 loop spans 17 amino acids. DNA of the CDR3: TGTGCCAGCAGCTTGGTCGGTGACACCTCGAACACCGGGGAGCTGTTTTTT. Its protein product is CASSLVGDTSNTGELFF.

The V call is TRBV28, the J call TRBJ1-2; TRBD1 is a possible D gene (5 bases). Trimming removed 3 bases at V and 2 bases at J, with 40 bases between. The CDR3 consists of 24 residues. From germline, CDR1 is MDHEN and CDR2 SYDVKM. CDR3 in amino acids: CASSFPLYGAGTTPRLEQNYGYTF. Here the CDR3 DNA reads TGTGCCAGCAGTTTCCCCCTCTATGGGGCCGGAACCACTCCTCGATTGGAACAAAACTATGGCTACACCTTC.

The chain couples TRBV12-3 or TRBV12-4 to TRBJ1-2, with a possible D match to TRBD1 (5 bases). The CDR3 length is 13 residues. V was trimmed by 3 bases and J by 2 bases, leaving 7 bases between them. The CDR3: CASSFGANYGYTF. CDR3 coding DNA: TGTGCCAGCAGTTTTGGGGCAAACTATGGCTACACCTTC.

V is TRBV18 and J is TRBJ2-7, with TRBD1 as a possible D gene (6 bases). The CDR3 contains 14 residues. From germline, CDR1 is KGHSH and CDR2 LQKENI. V was shortened by 9 bases and J by 5 bases, with 20 bases between the two germline ends. As DNA, the CDR3 is TGTGCCAGTCACCTGAAGGGACAACAAAACGAGCAGTACTTC. Translated, it gives CASHLKGQQNEQYF. Full variable domain (rest looked up from reference TRBV18 and TRBJ2-7): NAGVMQNPRHLVRRRGQEARLRCSPMKGHSHVYWYRQLPEEGLKFMVYLQKENIIDESGMPKERFSAEFPKEGPSILRIQQVVRGDSAAYFCASHLKGQQNEQYFGPGTRLTVT.

J is TRBJ1-4 and V is TRBV6-5; 7 nucleotides line up with TRBD1. CDR1 is MNHEY, CDR2 SVGAGI, per germline. The CDR3 runs to 16 residues. Trimming cost V 4 bases and J 0 bases; bases outside gene matches: 5. This CDR3 reads CASSFRTGATNEKLFF. The CDR3 DNA reads TGTGCCAGCAGTTTCCGCACAGGGGCAACTAATGAAAAACTGTTTTTT.

This clone occurred once. The chain carries TRBV7-2 and TRBJ2-5, with D perhaps matching TRBD2 (6 bases). Germline V gives CDR1 SGHTA, CDR2 FQGNSA. CDR3 length: 14 amino acids. Trimming cost V 5 bases and J 1 base, with 11 bases left between them. This CDR3 reads CASSPGTPQETQYF. The CDR3 DNA follows: TGTGCCAGCAGCCCCGGGACTCCCCAAGAGACCCAGTACTTC.

The sample holds one count of this clone. The chain links TRBV12-3 or TRBV12-4 to TRBJ1-2; no clear D. This CDR3 comprises 12 residues. V lost 6 bases and J 9 bases, leaving 14 bases between the germline ends. CDR3 region: CASSPRDFSYTF. CDR3 nucleotide sequence: TGTGCCAGCAGCCCCCGAGATTTCAGCTACACCTTC.

The chain joins TRBV28 to TRBJ2-1, with 10 bases aligning to TRBD1. Germline trimming cut 5 bases from V and 7 bases from J; bases unmatched to any gene: 8. The CDR3 length is 15 residues. Germline lookup yields CDR1 MDHEN and CDR2 SYDVKM. The CDR3 here is CASSIRTGGWNEQFF. The CDR3 DNA sequence: TGTGCCAGCAGTATCAGGACAGGGGGTTGGAATGAGCAGTTCTTC.

The rearrangement joins TRBV12-5 to TRBJ1-5; D might be TRBD1 (5 bases). Trimming stripped 0 bases from V and 0 bases from J, with 15 bases between. The CDR3 has 18 amino acids. Germline CDR1 reads LGHNT; CDR2 reads FRNRAP. CDR3 nucleotides: TGTGCTAGTGGTTTGGTATCTTTGACAGACGTTAGCAATCAGCCCCAGCATTTT. It encodes CASGLVSLTDVSNQPQHF. Using reference TRBV12-5 and TRBJ1-5 for the parts outside the CDR3, the full variable domain is DARVTQTPRHKVTEMGQEVTMRCQPILGHNTVFWYRQTMMQGLELLAYFRNRAPLDDSGMPKDRFSAEMPDATLATLKIQPSEPRDSAVYFCASGLVSLTDVSNQPQHFGDGTRLSIL.

The chain couples TRBV10-3 to TRBJ2-7; TRBD2 matches 8 bases. Germline CDR1 is ENHRY and CDR2 is SYGVKD. Germline trimming cut 11 bases from V and 4 bases from J; bases unmatched to any gene: 7. The CDR3 contains 12 residues. CDR3 sequence: CAAAGGPYEQYF. The CDR3 nucleotides read TGTGCCGCGGCGGGAGGACCGTACGAGCAGTACTTC.

This rearrangement joins TRBV3-1 (or the pseudogene TRBV3-2) to TRBJ1-3; D gene uncertain. The CDR3 is 15 residues long. Germline V CDR1 and CDR2: LGHDT, YNNKEL (reference sequence). V was pared by 0 bases and J by 0 bases, with 6 bases between. CDR3 sequence (DNA): TGTGCCAGCAGCCAAGATACAGTCTCTGGAAACACCATATATTTT. Its protein is CASSQDTVSGNTIYF.

This rearrangement joins TRBV4-1 to TRBJ2-2; 10 bases align to TRBD2. This CDR3 contains 16 residues. Per germline, CDR1 MGHRA and CDR2 YSYEKL. Trimming cost V 4 bases and J 7 bases; bases outside gene matches: 9. CDR3 protein: CASSPEPSGGIGELFF. For the CDR3, the DNA is TGCGCCAGCAGCCCGGAACCTAGCGGGGGAATCGGGGAGCTGTTTTTT.

With regard to this clone: One end of the junction does not line up with germline, which may come from a read error. The V and J genes are TRBV5-1 and TRBJ2-7; 7 bases fit TRBD2. The CDR3 spans 15 residues. Germline V lookup: CDR1 SGHRS, CDR2 YFSETQ. CDR3 loop: CASSSAGASGTAEHF. Written as DNA, the CDR3 is TGCGCCAGCAGCTCGGCCGGAGCTAGCGGAACAGCGGAGCACTTC.

V gene TRBV25-1 combines with J gene TRBJ2-3; 12 bases fit TRBD2. Germline lookup yields CDR1 MGHDK and CDR2 SYGVNS. This CDR3 spans 17 amino acids. The V segment lost 3 bases and the J segment 2 bases; nucleotides outside the gene matches: 6. The CDR3 spells CASSEWTSGINTDTQYF. The DNA for the CDR3 is TGTGCCAGCAGTGAGTGGACTAGCGGGATCAACACAGATACGCAGTATTTT.

The chain uses TRBV12-3 or TRBV12-4 and TRBJ1-2; D uncertain. CDR3 length equals 11 residues. Trimming took off 8 bases at V and 2 bases at J, with 6 bases between the two ends. The CDR3: CASAENYGYTF. For the CDR3, the DNA is TGTGCCAGCGCGGAAAACTATGGCTACACCTTC.

V and J are TRBV7-9 and TRBJ2-3, with 14 bases fitting TRBD2. V lost 4 bases and J lost 2; bases outside the gene matches: 5. Germline V gene data show CDR1 as SEHNR and CDR2 as FQNEAQ (reference sequence). The length of the CDR3 is 17 residues. CDR3 sequence reads: CASSSGTSGGYTDTQYF. The CDR3 DNA reads as TGTGCCAGCAGCTCAGGGACTAGCGGGGGTTACACAGATACGCAGTATTTT.

V gene TRBV12-3 or TRBV12-4 combines with J gene TRBJ2-2; D might be TRBD1 (6 bases). Between the trimmed V and J ends, which lost 2 bases and 9 bases, there was a span of 10 bases. This CDR3 has 13 residues. The CDR3 loop is CASSLNRDRELFF. CDR3 DNA: TGTGCCAGCAGTTTAAACAGGGACCGGGAGCTGTTTTTT.

This rearrangement joins TRBV4-2 to TRBJ1-6, with D possibly TRBD1 on 5 matching bases. Trimming pared 1 base from V and 1 base from J, leaving 11 bases between. Germline V lookup: CDR1 LGHNA, CDR2 YNFKEQ. The CDR3 consists of 17 residues. The CDR3 loop is CASSQVLGQSYNSPLHF. CDR3 coding DNA: TGTGCCAGCAGCCAAGTTTTAGGACAATCCTATAATTCACCCCTCCACTTT.

This clone showed up just once. The chain couples TRBV27 to TRBJ1-5; TRBD1 is a possible D gene (6 bases). The V and J ends lost 8 bases and 2 bases respectively, with 28 bases between them. Germline V lookup: CDR1 MNHEY, CDR2 SMNVEV (reference sequence). The CDR3 extends over 19 amino acids. CDR3 nucleotides: TGTGCCAGCGCCCATGAGCAGGGGTCAGGGTATGTTGGCAATCAGCCCCAGCATTTT. This sequence encodes CASAHEQGSGYVGNQPQHF.

The chain carries TRBV25-1 and TRBJ1-6; 10 bases agree with TRBD1. The J segment lost 9 bases and the V segment lost 1 base, leaving 6 bases of the junction unmatched. The CDR3 has 16 residues. The germline V gene has CDR1 MGHDK and CDR2 SYGVNS. The CDR3 reads CASSEWGTGVGSPLHF. The DNA of the CDR3 is TGTGCCAGCAGTGAATGGGGGACAGGGGTTGGTTCACCCCTCCACTTT. Using reference TRBV25-1 and TRBJ1-6 for the parts outside the CDR3, the full variable domain is EADIYQTPRYLVIGTGKKITLECSQTMGHDKMYWYQQDPGMELHLIHYSYGVNSTEKGDLSSESTVSRIRTEHFPLTLESARPSHTSQYLCASSEWGTGVGSPLHFGNGTRLTVT.